What follows are 3 T cell receptor beta chains derived from one specimen sequenced in a study of naive CD8 T cells in extremely preterm neonates. TCRdb keeps only in-frame clones here, not all; method: immunoSEQ multiplex PCR. The sample lists a few thousand clones, around 97% seen once, with 0.45% to 0.55% in the top ten. Elective cesarean births at roughly 35-43 weeks, without labor or membrane rupture, supplied the cord blood. The sequenced sample was naive CD8+ T cells from cord blood. The receptors derive from a newborn in good health.

In its sample, this clone was seen once. The chain couples TRBV4-2 to TRBJ1-2; no definite D call. The germline V gene encodes CDR1 LGHNA and CDR2 YNFKEQ. Trimming removed 0 bases from V and 2 bases from J, with 10 bases in between. The CDR3 has 15 residues. CDR3 bases: TGTGCCAGCAGCCAAGATCTGGGAGTGAACTATGGCTACACCTTC. Protein product: CASSQDLGVNYGYTF.

The V gene is TRBV27, the J gene TRBJ2-5; D perhaps matches TRBD2 (7 bases). Germline CDR1 reads MNHEY; CDR2 reads SMNVEV (reference sequence). The CDR3 spans 16 residues. V was shortened by 3 bases and J by 1 base, with 15 bases between the two germline ends. The CDR3 nucleotides read TGTGCCAGCAGTTTCTGGAGGGGGGGAGCCCAAGAGACCCAGTACTTC. It is translated as CASSFWRGGAQETQYF.

J is TRBJ1-2 and V is TRBV7-2, with a possible D match to TRBD1 (5 bases). The V end lost 3 bases, the J end lost 8 bases, and 10 bases lay between the germline ends. The CDR3 loop spans 12 amino acids. The germline gives CDR1 SGHTA, CDR2 FQGNSA. Here the CDR3 reads CASSFGGTGYTF. In DNA form, the CDR3 reads TGTGCCAGCAGCTTTGGGGGGACGGGCTACACCTTC. The full variable domain, completed using reference TRBV7-2 and TRBJ1-2, is GAGVSQSPSNKVTEKGKDVELRCDPISGHTALYWYRQSLGQGLEFLIYFQGNSAPDKSGLPSDRFSAERTGGSVSTLTIQRTQQEDSAVYLCASSFGGTGYTFGSGTRLTVV.